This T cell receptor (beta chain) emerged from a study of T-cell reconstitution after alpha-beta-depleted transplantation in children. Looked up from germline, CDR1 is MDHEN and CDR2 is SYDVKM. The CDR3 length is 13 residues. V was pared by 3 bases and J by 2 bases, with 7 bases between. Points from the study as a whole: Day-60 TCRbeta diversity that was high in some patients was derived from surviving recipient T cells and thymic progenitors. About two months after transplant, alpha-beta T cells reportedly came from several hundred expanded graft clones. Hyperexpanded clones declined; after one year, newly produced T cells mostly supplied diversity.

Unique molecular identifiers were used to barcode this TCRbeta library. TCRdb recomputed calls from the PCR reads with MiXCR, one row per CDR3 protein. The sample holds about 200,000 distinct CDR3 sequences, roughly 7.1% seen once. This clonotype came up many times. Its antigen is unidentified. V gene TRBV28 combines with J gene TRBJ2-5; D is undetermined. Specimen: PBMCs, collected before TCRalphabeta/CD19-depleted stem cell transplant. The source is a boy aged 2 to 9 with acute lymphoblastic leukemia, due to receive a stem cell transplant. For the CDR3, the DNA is TGTGCCAGCAGTTTGTGGCTGCAAGAGACCCAGTACTTC. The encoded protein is CASSLWLQETQYF.